This T cell receptor (beta chain) is drawn from a study of PD-1 blockade in mismatch repair-deficient tumors. General study results and limits: Tumor-resident clones, often absent from pretreatment blood, expanded after pembrolizumab and then contracted.

The TCR-sequenced patients were three responders to pembrolizumab. The data were produced by immunoSEQ multiplex PCR, yet TCRdb's version contains in-frame clones alone and is incomplete. The table has tens of thousands of clones, around 80% seen once; the top ten hold 3.3%. This CDR3 has 13 amino acids. Germline V CDR1 and CDR2: MGHDK, SYGVNS. V lost 0 bases and J lost 3, with 5 bases in between. Concerning this clone: The antigen is not known.

The sequenced sample was peripheral blood, obtained 4 weeks after starting pembrolizumab. The chain uses TRBV25-1 and TRBJ1-1; a possible D gene is TRBD1 (5 bases). The source is an adult with mismatch repair-deficient cancer. This CDR3 is CASSEYRDTEAFF. The CDR3 nucleotides are TGTGCCAGCAGTGAATACAGGGACACTGAAGCTTTCTTT. The variable domain in full, with the rest retrieved from reference TRBV25-1 and TRBJ1-1, is EADIYQTPRYLVIGTGKKITLECSQTMGHDKMYWYQQDPGMELHLIHYSYGVNSTEKGDLSSESTVSRIRTEHFPLTLESARPSHTSQYLCASSEYRDTEAFFGQGTRLTVV.